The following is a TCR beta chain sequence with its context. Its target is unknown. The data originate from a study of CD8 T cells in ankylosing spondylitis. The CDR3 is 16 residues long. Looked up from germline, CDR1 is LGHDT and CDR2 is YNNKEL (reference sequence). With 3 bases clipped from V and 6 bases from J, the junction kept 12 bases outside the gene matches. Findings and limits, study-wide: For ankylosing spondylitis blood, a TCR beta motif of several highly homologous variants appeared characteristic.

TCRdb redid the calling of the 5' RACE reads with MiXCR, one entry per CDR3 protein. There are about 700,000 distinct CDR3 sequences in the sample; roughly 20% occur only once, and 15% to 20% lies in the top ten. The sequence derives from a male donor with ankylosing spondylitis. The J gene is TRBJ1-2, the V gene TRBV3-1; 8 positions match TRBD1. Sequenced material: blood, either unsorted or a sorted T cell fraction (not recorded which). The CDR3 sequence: CASSHTGTGDLDGYTF. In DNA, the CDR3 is TGTGCCAGCAGCCATACCGGGACAGGAGATTTGGATGGCTACACCTTC.